This paragraph covers one T cell receptor (beta chain) sequence. V lost 4 bases and J lost 4, with 13 bases in between. The germline V gene encodes CDR1 SEHNR and CDR2 FQNEAQ (reference sequence). The CDR3 is 14 residues long. The sample originates from a study of T-cell memory formation after mild COVID-19. Study background: The study found TCR clusters largely donor specific.

TCRdb processed the 5' RACE reads anew with MiXCR; each CDR3 protein has one entry. The profile covers 150,000 to 200,000 distinct CDR3 sequences, with around a fifth appearing a single time and 23% taken by the ten largest. J is TRBJ2-5 and V is TRBV7-9; D is unresolved. The sequencing sample was made of PBMCs or a T cell subset sorted from them (not recorded which). The source of this sequence is an adult woman who had mild COVID-19 (a few samples of this study predate the infection). Cell type and time point are not known. CDR3 sequence reads: CASSSVEEIETQYF. CDR3 nucleotide sequence: TGTGCCAGCAGCTCCGTAGAAGAGATAGAGACCCAGTACTTC.